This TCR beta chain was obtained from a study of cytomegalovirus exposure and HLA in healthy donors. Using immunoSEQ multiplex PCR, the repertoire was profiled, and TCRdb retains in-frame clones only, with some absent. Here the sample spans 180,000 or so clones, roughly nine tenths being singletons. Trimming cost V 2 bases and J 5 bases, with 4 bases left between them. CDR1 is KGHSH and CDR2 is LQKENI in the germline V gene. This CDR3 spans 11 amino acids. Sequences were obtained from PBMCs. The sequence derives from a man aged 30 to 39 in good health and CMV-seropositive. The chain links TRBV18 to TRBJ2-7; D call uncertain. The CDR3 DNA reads TGTGCCAGCTCACCAGGGGACGAGCAGTACTTC. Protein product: CASSPGDEQYF.